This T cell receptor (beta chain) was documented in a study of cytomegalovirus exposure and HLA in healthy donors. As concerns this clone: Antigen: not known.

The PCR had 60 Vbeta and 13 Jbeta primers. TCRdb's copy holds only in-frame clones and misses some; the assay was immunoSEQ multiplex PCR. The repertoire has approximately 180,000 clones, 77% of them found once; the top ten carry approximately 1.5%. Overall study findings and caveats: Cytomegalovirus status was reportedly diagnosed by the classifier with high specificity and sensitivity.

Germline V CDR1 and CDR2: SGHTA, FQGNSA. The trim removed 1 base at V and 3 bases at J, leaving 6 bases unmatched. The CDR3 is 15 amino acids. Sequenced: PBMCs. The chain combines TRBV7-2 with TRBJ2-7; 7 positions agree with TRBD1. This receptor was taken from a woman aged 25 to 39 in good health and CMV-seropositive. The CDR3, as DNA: TGTGCCAGCAGCTTAGAGGGGGCGGACATCTACGAGCAGTACTTC. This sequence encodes CASSLEGADIYEQYF.